This T cell receptor beta chain was sequenced in a study of metastatic and nonmetastatic thyroid tumors. Study conclusions and caveats: Malignant tumors reportedly showed significantly higher TCR beta diversity than benign nodules in both blood and tumor.

The CDR3 spans 15 residues. Germline loops: CDR1 MDHEN, CDR2 SYDVKM. Trimming took 1 base from V and 2 from J, leaving 12 bases between them. This clone was recorded at least ten times. The antigen remains unidentified. The entire patient cohort was treatment-naive prior to thyroid surgery. As processed by the authors: Built for papillary thyroid cancer, a distant-metastasis classifier drew on CDR3 differences across clinicopathological groups. TCRdb re-called the PCR reads through MiXCR. TCRdb's processing, not the study's, gives the V and J calls here. The sample includes about 39,000 clones, about 19% of them seen just once.

The TCR sequence derives from a female donor with papillary thyroid cancer or a benign thyroid nodule (not recorded which). Some clones in this sample may be carry-over from other donors' samples. This chain links TRBV28 with TRBJ2-7; weak D call: TRBD2 (6 bases). Source material: tumor tissue. Here the CDR3 DNA reads TGTGCCAGCAGTTTATTGGAGGGGACTCCCTACGAGCAGTACTTC. The encoded protein is CASSLLEGTPYEQYF.